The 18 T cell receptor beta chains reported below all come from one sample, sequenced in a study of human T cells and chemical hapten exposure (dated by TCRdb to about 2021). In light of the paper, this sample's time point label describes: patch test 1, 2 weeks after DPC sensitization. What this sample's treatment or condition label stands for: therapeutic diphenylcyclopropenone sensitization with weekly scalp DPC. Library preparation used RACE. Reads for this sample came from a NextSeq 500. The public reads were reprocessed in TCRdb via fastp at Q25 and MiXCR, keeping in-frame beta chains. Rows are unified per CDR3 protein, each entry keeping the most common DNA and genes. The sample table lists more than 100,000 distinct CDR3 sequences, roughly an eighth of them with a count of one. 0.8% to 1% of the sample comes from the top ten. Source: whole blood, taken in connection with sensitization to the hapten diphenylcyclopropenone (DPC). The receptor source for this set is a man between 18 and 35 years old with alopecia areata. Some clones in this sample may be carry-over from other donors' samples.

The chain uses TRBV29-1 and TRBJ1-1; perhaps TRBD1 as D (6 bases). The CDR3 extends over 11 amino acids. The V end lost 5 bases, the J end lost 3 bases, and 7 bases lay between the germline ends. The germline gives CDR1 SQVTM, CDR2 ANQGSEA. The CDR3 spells CSVHRDTEAFF. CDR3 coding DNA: TGCAGCGTTCACAGGGACACTGAAGCTTTCTTT.

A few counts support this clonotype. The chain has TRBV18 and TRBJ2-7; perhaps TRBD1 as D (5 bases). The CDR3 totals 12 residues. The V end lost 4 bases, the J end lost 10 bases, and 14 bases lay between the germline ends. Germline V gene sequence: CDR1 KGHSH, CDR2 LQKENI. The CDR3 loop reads CASSLGQTDQYF. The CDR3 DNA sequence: TGTGCCAGCTCACTCGGGCAGACAGATCAGTACTTC.

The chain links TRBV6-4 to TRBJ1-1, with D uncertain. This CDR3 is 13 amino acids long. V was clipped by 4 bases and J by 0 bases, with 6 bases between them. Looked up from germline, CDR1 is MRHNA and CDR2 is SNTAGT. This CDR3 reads CASSALVNTEAFF. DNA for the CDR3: TGTGCCAGCAGTGCACTGGTGAACACTGAAGCTTTCTTT.

CDR3 residues: CASSLHRDSPLHF. The CDR3 bases are TGTGCCAGCAGCCTCCACAGGGACTCACCCCTCCACTTT. The V gene is TRBV11-3, the J gene TRBJ1-6; a weak D match, TRBD1 (6 bases). In germline, CDR1 is SGHNT, CDR2 YENEEA. The CDR3 spans 13 residues. V was cut by 5 bases and J by 10 bases, with 12 bases left in between.

CDR3 sequence: CASTLYPGDIYF. Here the CDR3 DNA reads TGTGCCAGCACCCTCTACCCCGGGGACATATATTTT. The rearrangement links TRBV12-3 or TRBV12-4 to TRBJ1-3, with unresolved D. V was trimmed by 7 bases and J by 12 bases, leaving 16 bases between them. There are 12 residues in the CDR3.

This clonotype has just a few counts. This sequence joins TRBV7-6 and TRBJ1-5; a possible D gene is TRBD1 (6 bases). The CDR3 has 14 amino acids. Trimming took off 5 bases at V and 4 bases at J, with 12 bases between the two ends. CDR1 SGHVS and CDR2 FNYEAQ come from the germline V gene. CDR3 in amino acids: CASSRVGTNQPQHF. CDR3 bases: TGTGCCAGCAGCCGGGTGGGGACAAATCAGCCCCAGCATTTT.

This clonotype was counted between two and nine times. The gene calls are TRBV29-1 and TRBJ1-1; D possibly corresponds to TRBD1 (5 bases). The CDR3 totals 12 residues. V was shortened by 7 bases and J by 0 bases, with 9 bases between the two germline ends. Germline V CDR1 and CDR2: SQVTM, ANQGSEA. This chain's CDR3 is CSAGLMNTEAFF. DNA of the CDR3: TGCAGCGCGGGACTGATGAACACTGAAGCTTTCTTT.

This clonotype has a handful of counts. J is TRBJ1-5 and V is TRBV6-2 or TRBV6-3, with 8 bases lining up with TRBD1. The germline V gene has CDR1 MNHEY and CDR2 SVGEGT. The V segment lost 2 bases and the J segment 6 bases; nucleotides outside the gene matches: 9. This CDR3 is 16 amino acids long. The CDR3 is CASSYADREEGQPQHF. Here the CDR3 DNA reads TGTGCCAGCAGTTACGCGGACAGGGAAGAGGGTCAGCCCCAGCATTTT.

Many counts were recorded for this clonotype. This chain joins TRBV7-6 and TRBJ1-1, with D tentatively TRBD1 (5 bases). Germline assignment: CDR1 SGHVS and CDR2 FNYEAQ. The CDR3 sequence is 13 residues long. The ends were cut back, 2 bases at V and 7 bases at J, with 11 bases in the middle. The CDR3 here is CASSLTGPFEAFF. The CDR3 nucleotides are TGTGCCAGCAGCTTAACAGGCCCCTTTGAAGCTTTCTTT. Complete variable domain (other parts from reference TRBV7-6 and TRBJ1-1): GAGVSQSPRYKVTKRGQDVALRCDPISGHVSLYWYRQALGQGPEFLTYFNYEAQQDKSGLPNDRFSAERPEGSISTLTIQRTEQRDSAMYRCASSLTGPFEAFFGQGTRLTVV.

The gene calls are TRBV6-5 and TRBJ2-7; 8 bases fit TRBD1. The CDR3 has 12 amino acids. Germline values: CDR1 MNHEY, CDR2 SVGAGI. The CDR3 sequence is CATRGRGRKQYF. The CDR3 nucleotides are TGTGCGACCAGAGGCAGGGGGCGAAAGCAGTACTTC.

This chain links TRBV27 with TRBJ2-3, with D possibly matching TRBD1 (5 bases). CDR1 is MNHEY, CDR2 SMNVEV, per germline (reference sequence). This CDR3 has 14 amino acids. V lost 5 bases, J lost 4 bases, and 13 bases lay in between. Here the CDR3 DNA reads TGTGCCAGCAGTCAAAGATGGGGCTCAGATACGCAGTATTTT. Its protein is CASSQRWGSDTQYF.

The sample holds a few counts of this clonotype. The chain's CDR3 is CASSVASGQGYNEQFF. The CDR3 DNA sequence: TGTGCCAGCAGCGTAGCTTCGGGACAGGGTTACAATGAGCAGTTCTTC. The V and J genes are TRBV9 and TRBJ2-1, with 9 bases aligning to TRBD1. Germline V gene lookup returns CDR1 SGDLS and CDR2 YYNGEE. Trimming removed 0 bases from V and 4 bases from J; junction bases left unmatched: 5. The CDR3 length is 16 residues.

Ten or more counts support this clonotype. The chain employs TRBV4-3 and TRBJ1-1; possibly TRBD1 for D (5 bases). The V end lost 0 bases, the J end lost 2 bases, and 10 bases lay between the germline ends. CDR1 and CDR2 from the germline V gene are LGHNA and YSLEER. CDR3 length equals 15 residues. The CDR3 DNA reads TGCGCCAGCAGCCAAGATCCGGGGGTAAACACTGAAGCTTTCTTT. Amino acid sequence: CASSQDPGVNTEAFF.

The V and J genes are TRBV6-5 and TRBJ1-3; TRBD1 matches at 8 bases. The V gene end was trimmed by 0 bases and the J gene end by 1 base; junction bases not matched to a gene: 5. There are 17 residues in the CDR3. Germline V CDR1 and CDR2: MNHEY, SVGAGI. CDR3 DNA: TGTGCCAGCAGTTACTCCCGGACAGGGAGGTCTGGAAACACCATATATTTT. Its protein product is CASSYSRTGRSGNTIYF.

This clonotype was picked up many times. The CDR3 is CASSYPGWAPAKLGTQYF. The CDR3 DNA is TGTGCCAGCAGCTACCCCGGCTGGGCACCCGCTAAACTGGGGACCCAGTACTTC. The chain couples TRBV7-8 to TRBJ2-5; the D is unclear. The CDR3 length is 18 residues. Trimming cost V 4 bases and J 7 bases, with 28 bases left between them. Germline CDR1 is SGHVS and CDR2 is FQNEAQ.

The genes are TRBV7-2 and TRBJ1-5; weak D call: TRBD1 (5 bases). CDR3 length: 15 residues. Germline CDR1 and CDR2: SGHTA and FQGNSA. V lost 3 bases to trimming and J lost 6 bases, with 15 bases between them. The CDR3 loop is CASSLAQGFGQPQHF. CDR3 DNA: TGTGCCAGCAGCTTGGCCCAGGGATTCGGTCAGCCCCAGCATTTT.

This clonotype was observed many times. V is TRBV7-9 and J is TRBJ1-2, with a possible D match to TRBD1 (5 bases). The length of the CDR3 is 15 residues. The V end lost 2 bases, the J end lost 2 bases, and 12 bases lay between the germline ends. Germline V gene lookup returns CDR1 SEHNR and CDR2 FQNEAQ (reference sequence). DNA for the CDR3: TGTGCCAGCAGCTTAACCGGGACGGTCAACTATGGCTACACCTTC. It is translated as CASSLTGTVNYGYTF.

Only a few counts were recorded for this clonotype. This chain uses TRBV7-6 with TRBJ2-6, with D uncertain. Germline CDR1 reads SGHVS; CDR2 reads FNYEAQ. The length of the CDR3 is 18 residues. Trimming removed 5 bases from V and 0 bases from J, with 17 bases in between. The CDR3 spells CASSPRADRFSGANVLTF. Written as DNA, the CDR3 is TGTGCCAGCAGCCCTCGAGCAGACCGTTTCTCTGGGGCCAACGTCCTGACTTTC. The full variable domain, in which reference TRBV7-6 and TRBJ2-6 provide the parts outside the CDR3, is GAGVSQSPRYKVTKRGQDVALRCDPISGHVSLYWYRQALGQGPEFLTYFNYEAQQDKSGLPNDRFSAERPEGSISTLTIQRTEQRDSAMYRCASSPRADRFSGANVLTFGAGSRLTVL.